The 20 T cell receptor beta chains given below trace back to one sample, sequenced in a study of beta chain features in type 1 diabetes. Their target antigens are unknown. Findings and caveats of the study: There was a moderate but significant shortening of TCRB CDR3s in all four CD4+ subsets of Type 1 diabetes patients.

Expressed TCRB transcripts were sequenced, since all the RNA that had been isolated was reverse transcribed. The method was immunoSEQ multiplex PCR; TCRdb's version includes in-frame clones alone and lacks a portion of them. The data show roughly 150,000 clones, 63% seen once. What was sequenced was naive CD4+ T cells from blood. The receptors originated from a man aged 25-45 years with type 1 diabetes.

DNA for the CDR3: TGTGCCAGCAGCTTAGTCCCGGGCGAGCAGTACTTC. Its protein product is CASSLVPGEQYF. This rearrangement joins TRBV7-2 to TRBJ2-7, with no clear D. Trimming removed 1 base at V and 6 bases at J, with 7 bases between. CDR1 is SGHTA and CDR2 is FQGNSA in the germline V gene. The CDR3 length is 12 residues.

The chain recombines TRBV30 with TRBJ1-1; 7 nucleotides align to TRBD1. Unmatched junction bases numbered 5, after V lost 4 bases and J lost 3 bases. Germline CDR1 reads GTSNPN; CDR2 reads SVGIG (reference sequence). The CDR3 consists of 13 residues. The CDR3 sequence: CAWTRQGYTEAFF. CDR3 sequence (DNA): TGTGCCTGGACAAGACAGGGTTACACTGAAGCTTTCTTT.

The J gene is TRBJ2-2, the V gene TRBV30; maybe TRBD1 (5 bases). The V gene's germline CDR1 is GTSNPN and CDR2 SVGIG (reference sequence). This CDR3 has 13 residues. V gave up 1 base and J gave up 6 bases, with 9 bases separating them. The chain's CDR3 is CAWSDQGPGELFF. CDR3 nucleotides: TGTGCCTGGAGTGACCAGGGTCCCGGGGAGCTGTTTTTT.

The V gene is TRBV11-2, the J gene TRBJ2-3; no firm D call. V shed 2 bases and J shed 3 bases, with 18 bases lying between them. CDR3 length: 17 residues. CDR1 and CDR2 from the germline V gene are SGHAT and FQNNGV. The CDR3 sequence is CASSLLSSAVGTDTQYF. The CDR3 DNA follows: TGTGCCAGCAGCTTATTGTCGTCAGCCGTAGGGACAGATACGCAGTATTTT.

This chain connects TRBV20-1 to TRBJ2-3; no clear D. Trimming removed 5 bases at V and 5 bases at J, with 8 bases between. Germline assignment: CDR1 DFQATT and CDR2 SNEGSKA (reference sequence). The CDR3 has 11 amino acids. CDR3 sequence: CSALYGDTQYF. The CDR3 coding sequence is TGCAGTGCTCTGTACGGAGATACGCAGTATTTT.

The CDR3 DNA follows: TGTGCCATCACCCCGAGGGAGGGCTACGAGCAGTACTTC. Amino acid sequence: CAITPREGYEQYF. The chain joins TRBV10-3 to TRBJ2-7; TRBD2 matches at 7 bases. J gave up 3 bases and V 7 bases, and 6 bases lay outside the gene matches. CDR1 is ENHRY and CDR2 is SYGVKD in the germline V gene. The CDR3 has 13 amino acids.

CDR3 in DNA: TGCGCCAGCAGCTTGGGTGGGACGGAGAAAGAGACCCAGTACTTC. This gives the protein CASSLGGTEKETQYF. This chain uses TRBV5-1 with TRBJ2-5; D tentatively fits TRBD1 or TRBD2 (5 bases each). There are 15 residues in the CDR3. Per germline, CDR1 SGHRS and CDR2 YFSETQ. V lost 0 bases and J lost 3, with 12 bases in between.

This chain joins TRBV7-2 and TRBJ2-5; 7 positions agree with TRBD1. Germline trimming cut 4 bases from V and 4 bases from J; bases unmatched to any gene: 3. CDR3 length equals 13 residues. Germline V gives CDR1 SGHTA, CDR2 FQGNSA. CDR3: CASSYDRAETQYF. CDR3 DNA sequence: TGTGCCAGCAGCTACGACAGGGCAGAGACCCAGTACTTC.

The CDR3 sequence: CALRGLPLRETQYF. In DNA form, the CDR3 reads TGTGCCCTAAGGGGACTCCCCCTGAGGGAGACCCAGTACTTC. The V and J genes are TRBV28 and TRBJ2-5, with a possible D match to TRBD2 (6 bases). Germline loops: CDR1 MDHEN, CDR2 SYDVKM. This CDR3 has 14 residues. Deletions cut 11 bases from V and 5 bases from J, with 21 bases between.

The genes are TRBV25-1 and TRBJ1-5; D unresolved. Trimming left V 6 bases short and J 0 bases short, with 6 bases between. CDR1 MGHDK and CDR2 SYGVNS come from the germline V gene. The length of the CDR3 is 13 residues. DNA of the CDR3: TGTGCCAGCAGAGACAATAGCAATCAGCCCCAGCATTTT. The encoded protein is CASRDNSNQPQHF.

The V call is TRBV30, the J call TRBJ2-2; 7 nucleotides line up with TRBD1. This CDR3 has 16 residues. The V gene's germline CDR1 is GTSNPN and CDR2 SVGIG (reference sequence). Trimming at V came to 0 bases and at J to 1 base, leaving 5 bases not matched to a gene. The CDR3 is CAWSVTRTGNTGELFF. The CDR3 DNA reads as TGTGCCTGGAGTGTAACGAGGACAGGGAACACCGGGGAGCTGTTTTTT. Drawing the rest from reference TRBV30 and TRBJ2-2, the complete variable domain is SQTIHQWPATLVQPVGSPLSLECTVEGTSNPNLYWYRQAAGRGLQLLFYSVGIGQISSEVPQNLSASRPQDRQFILSSKKLLLSDSGFYLCAWSVTRTGNTGELFFGEGSRLTVL.

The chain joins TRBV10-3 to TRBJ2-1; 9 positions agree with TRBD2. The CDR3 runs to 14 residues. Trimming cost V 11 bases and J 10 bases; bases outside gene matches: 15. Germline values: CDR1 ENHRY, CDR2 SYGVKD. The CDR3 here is CAAMSSGETHEQFF. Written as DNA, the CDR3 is TGTGCCGCTATGTCTAGCGGGGAGACACACGAGCAGTTCTTC.

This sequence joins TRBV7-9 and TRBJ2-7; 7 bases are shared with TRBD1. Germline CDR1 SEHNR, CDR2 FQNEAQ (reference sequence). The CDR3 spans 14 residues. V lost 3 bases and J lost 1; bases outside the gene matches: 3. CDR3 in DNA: TGTGCCAGCAGCTTGACAGGGTCTTCCTACGAGCAGTACTTC. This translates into CASSLTGSSYEQYF.

This CDR3 is CASHRGPGYGYTF. The CDR3 region has the DNA TGCGCCAGCCACCGGGGACCCGGGTATGGCTACACCTTC. The rearrangement links TRBV4-3 to TRBJ1-2, with D maybe TRBD1 (5 bases). The germline V gene has CDR1 LGHNA and CDR2 YSLEER. The CDR3 has 13 residues. V lost 8 bases, J lost 5 bases, and 15 bases lay in between.

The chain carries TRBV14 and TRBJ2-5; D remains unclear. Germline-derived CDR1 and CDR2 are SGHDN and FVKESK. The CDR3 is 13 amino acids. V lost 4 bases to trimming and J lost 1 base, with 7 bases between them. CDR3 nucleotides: TGTGCCAGCAGCCGGCTCGTCCAAGAGACCCAGTACTTC. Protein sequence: CASSRLVQETQYF.

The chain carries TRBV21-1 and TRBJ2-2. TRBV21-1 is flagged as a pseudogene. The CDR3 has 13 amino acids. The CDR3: CASSKEDTGELFF. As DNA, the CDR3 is TGTGCCAGCAGCAAAGAGGACACCGGGGAGCTGTTTTTT.

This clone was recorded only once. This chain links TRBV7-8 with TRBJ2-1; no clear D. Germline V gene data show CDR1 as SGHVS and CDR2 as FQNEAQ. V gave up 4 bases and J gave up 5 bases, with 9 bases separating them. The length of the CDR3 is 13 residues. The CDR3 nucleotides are TGTGCCAGCAGCTCCAGCCCAGACAATGAGCAGTTCTTC. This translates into CASSSSPDNEQFF.

CDR3 nucleotides: TGCGCCAGCAGCCAAGTAGCGGAGACTTACAATGAGCAGTTCTTC. Protein product: CASSQVAETYNEQFF. This chain links TRBV4-3 with TRBJ2-1; maybe TRBD2 (6 bases). Germline V gives CDR1 LGHNA, CDR2 YSLEER. The CDR3 totals 15 residues. V was shortened by 1 base and J by 4 bases, with 11 bases between the two germline ends.

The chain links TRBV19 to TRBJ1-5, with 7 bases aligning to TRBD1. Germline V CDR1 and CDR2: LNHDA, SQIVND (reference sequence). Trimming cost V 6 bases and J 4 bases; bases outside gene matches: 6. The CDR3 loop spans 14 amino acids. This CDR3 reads CASSPDRANQPQHF. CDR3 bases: TGTGCCAGTAGCCCAGACAGGGCTAATCAGCCCCAGCATTTT.

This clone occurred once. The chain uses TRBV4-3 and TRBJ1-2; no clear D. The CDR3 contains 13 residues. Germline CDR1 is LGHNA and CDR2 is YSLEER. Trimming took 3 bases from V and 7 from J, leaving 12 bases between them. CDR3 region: CASSQAFGSGYTF. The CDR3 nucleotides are TGCGCCAGCAGCCAGGCCTTTGGGAGTGGCTACACCTTC.